This passage covers 9 T cell receptor beta chains from one sample sequenced in a study of blood T cell repertoires in COVID-19. Profiling relied on immunoSEQ multiplex PCR, and the TCRdb table lists in-frame clones only, not all of them. This table has approximately 300,000 clones, just under 90% appearing once. Sequencing was performed on peripheral blood. Source of these receptors: a woman aged 40 to 50 with acute or convalescent COVID-19.

This CDR3 reads CASSLAGGGTNEKLFF. As DNA, the CDR3 is TGCGCCAGCAGCTTGGCCGGAGGAGGGACTAATGAAAAACTGTTTTTT. V usage is TRBV5-1 and J usage is TRBJ1-4; D gene uncertain. Germline lookup yields CDR1 SGHRS and CDR2 YFSETQ. V lost 0 bases and J 2 bases, leaving 11 bases between the germline ends. This CDR3 contains 16 residues.

The CDR3 protein is CASSQGTGRTNEKLFF. The CDR3 coding sequence is TGCGCCAGCAGCCAAGGGACAGGGAGAACTAATGAAAAACTGTTTTTT. V is TRBV4-1 and J is TRBJ1-4, with TRBD1 matching over 8 bases. Germline V lookup: CDR1 MGHRA, CDR2 YSYEKL. V was clipped by 1 base and J by 1 base; unmatched bases: 2. CDR3 length: 16 residues.

CDR3 protein: CASSLGRTGGELAFF. CDR3 nucleotides: TGTGCCAGCAGCTTGGGTAGGACAGGGGGCGAATTGGCTTTCTTT. V and J are TRBV5-5 and TRBJ1-1, with 11 positions matching TRBD1. V lost 0 bases to trimming and J lost 11 bases; unmatched junction nucleotides: 9. This CDR3 region has 15 residues. The germline CDR1 and CDR2 sequences are SGHKS and YYEKEE (reference sequence). Filled out from reference TRBV5-5 and TRBJ1-1, the complete variable domain reads DAGVTQSPTHLIKTRGQQVTLRCSPISGHKSVSWYQQVLGQGPQFIFQYYEKEERGRGNFPDRFSARQFPNYSSELNVNALLLGDSALYLCASSLGRTGGELAFFGQGTRLTVV.

The genes are TRBV30 and TRBJ1-1, with D perhaps TRBD1 (5 bases). Trimming stripped 1 base from V and 7 bases from J, with 10 bases between. This CDR3 is 12 amino acids long. Per the germline V gene, CDR1 is GTSNPN and CDR2 is SVGIG (reference sequence). CDR3 DNA sequence: TGTGCCTGGAGTGGGGGGGTCGGTGAAGCTTTCTTT. It yields the protein CAWSGGVGEAFF.

This clone was counted a single time. The CDR3: CASSLGYFHAGENTEAFF. In nucleotides, the CDR3 is TGTGCCAGCAGCTTAGGGTATTTTCATGCGGGGGAGAACACTGAAGCTTTCTTT. The rearrangement links TRBV7-8 to TRBJ1-1, with D maybe TRBD1 (5 bases). Germline-derived CDR1 and CDR2 are SGHVS and FQNEAQ. CDR3 length: 18 amino acids. The V gene lost 1 base and the J gene lost 1 base, with 19 bases spanning the gap.

The chain has TRBV6-2 or TRBV6-3 and TRBJ1-1; possibly TRBD1 for D (5 bases). V was shortened by 4 bases and J by 4 bases, with 10 bases between the two germline ends. Germline CDR1 MNHEY, CDR2 SVGEGT. This CDR3 region has 13 residues. CDR3 amino acids: CASSLQGSTEAFF. DNA for the CDR3: TGTGCCAGCAGTTTGCAGGGTTCCACTGAAGCTTTCTTT.

This chain links TRBV10-3 with TRBJ1-4, with 9 bases matching TRBD1. J gave up 8 bases and V 6 bases, and 4 bases lay outside the gene matches. The CDR3 covers 13 residues. The germline gives CDR1 ENHRY, CDR2 SYGVKD. CDR3 in amino acids: CAIRGTGNEKLFF. DNA of the CDR3: TGTGCCATCAGGGGGACAGGGAACGAAAAACTGTTTTTT.

The CDR3 sequence is CASSLARQGAPNEKLFF. The DNA of the CDR3 is TGTGCCAGCAGCTTAGCGCGGCAGGGGGCCCCTAATGAAAAACTGTTTTTT. The chain carries TRBV7-6 and TRBJ1-4; 8 nucleotides align to TRBD1. The CDR3 runs to 17 residues. CDR1 and CDR2 (germline): SGHVS, FNYEAQ. V lost 0 bases to trimming and J lost 3 bases; unmatched junction nucleotides: 6.

This clone was seen only once. This chain links TRBV27 with TRBJ1-1; possibly TRBD1 for D (6 bases). This CDR3 is 14 amino acids long. V dropped 1 base and J dropped 5 bases, with 11 bases sitting between them. Germline CDR1 and CDR2: MNHEY and SMNVEV (reference sequence). The DNA of the CDR3 is TGTGCCAGCAGTTTATACAGGGTTGGGACTGAAGCTTTCTTT. Its protein product is CASSLYRVGTEAFF.